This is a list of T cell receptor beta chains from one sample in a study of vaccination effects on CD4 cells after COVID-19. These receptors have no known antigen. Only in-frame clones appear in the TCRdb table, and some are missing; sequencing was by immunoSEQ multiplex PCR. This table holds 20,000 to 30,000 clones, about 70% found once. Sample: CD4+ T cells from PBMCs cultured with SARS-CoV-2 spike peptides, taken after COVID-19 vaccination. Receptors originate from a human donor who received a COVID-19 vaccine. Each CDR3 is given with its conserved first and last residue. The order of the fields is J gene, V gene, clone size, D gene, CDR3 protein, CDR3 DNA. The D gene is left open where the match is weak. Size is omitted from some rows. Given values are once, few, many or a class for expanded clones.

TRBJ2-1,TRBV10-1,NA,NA,CASSDRVGSYNEQFF,TGCGCCAGCAGTGACAGGGTTGGGTCCTACAATGAGCAGTTCTTC
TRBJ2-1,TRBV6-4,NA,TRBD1,CASSGTGGSYNEQFF,TGTGCCAGCAGTGGGACAGGGGGCTCCTACAATGAGCAGTTCTTC
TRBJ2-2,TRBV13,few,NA,CASSFHPRELFF,TGTGCCAGCAGCTTTCACCCCCGGGAGCTGTTTTTT
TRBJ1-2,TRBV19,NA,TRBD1,CASSPQTGPSYGYTF,TGTGCCAGTAGTCCTCAGACAGGGCCATCCTATGGCTACACCTTC
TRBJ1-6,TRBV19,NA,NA,CASLYEGSGNNSPLHF,TGTGCCAGTCTCTACGAAGGGAGCGGAAACAATTCACCCCTCCACTTT
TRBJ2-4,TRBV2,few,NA,CASSEQAGIQYF,TGTGCCAGCAGTGAGCAGGCGGGCATTCAGTACTTC
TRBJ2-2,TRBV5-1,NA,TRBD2,CASTLGLAGVPANTGELFF,TGCGCCAGCACCTTAGGACTAGCGGGGGTGCCTGCGAACACCGGGGAGCTGTTTTTT
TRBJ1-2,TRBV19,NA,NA,CASSIPGTPKDYGYTF,TGTGCCAGTAGTATTCCGGGGACCCCCAAGGACTATGGCTACACCTTC
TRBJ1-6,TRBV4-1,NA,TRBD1,CASSPQGGVVGSPLHF,TGCGCCAGCAGCCCACAGGGGGGGGTAGTCGGGTCGCCCCTCCACTTT
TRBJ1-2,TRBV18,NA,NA,CASSPQFNEANYGYTF,TGTGCCAGCTCACCACAGTTTAATGAAGCTAACTATGGCTACACCTTC
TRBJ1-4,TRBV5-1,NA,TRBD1,CASSGGDRVGNEKLFF,TGCGCCAGCAGCGGAGGTGACAGGGTTGGTAATGAAAAACTGTTTTTT
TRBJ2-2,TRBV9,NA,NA,CASSVVNSGTGELFF,TGTGCCAGCAGCGTAGTAAATAGTGGCACCGGGGAGCTGTTTTTT
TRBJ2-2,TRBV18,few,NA,CASSLPSNTGELFF,TGTGCCAGCTCACTACCGTCGAACACCGGGGAGCTGTTTTTT
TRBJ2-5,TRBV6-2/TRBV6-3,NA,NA,CASSRGQETQYF,TGTGCCAGCAGTCGGGGGCAAGAGACCCAGTACTTC
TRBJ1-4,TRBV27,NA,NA,CASMDMSNEKLFF,TGTGCCAGCATGGATATGAGTAATGAAAAACTGTTTTTT
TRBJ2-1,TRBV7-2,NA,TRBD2,CASSLGLLAGGFF,TGTGCCAGCAGCTTAGGCCTCCTAGCGGGGGGGTTCTTC
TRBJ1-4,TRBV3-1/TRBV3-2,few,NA,CASSQGFGVREKLFF,TGTGCCAGCAGCCAAGGGTTTGGTGTAAGGGAAAAACTGTTTTTT
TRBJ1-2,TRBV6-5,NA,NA,CASRVGVGQYGYTF,TGTGCCAGCAGGGTAGGGGTTGGCCAGTATGGCTACACCTTC
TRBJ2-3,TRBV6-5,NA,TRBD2,CASSLASGSVDTQYF,TGTGCCAGCAGTTTGGCTAGCGGGAGTGTAGATACGCAGTATTTT
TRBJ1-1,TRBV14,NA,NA,CASSPGTTNTEAFF,TGTGCCAGCAGCCCTGGGACAACGAACACTGAAGCTTTCTTT
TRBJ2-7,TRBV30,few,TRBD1,CAWKAPTGQFHEQYF,TGTGCCTGGAAAGCGCCGACGGGACAGTTCCACGAGCAGTACTTC
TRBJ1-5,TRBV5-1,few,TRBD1,CASSLGGQAFYQPQHF,TGCGCCAGCAGCTTGGGAGGACAGGCGTTTTATCAGCCCCAGCATTTT
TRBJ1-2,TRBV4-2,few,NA,CASSQSGTVNGYTF,TGTGCCAGCAGCCAGTCCGGGACGGTAAATGGCTACACCTTC
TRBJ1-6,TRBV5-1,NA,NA,CASSSSEGISSPLHF,TGCGCCAGCAGCTCGTCGGAAGGAATAAGTTCACCCCTCCACTTT
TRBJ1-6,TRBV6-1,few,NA,CASSEARHSSYNSPLHF,TGTGCCAGCAGTGAAGCTCGACATAGCTCCTATAATTCACCCCTCCACTTT
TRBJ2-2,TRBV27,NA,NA,CASSLGLNTGELFF,TGTGCCAGCAGTTTAGGTCTGAACACCGGGGAGCTGTTTTTT
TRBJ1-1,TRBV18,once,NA,CASSPGLNTEAFF,TGTGCCAGCTCACCGGGGTTGAACACTGAAGCTTTCTTT
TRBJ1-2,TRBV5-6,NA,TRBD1,CASSWGQGPSVGYTF,TGTGCCAGCAGCTGGGGACAGGGGCCGTCCGTTGGCTACACCTTC
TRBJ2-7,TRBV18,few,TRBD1,CASSPTGQGIDEQYF,TGTGCCAGCTCACCGACGGGACAGGGCATAGACGAGCAGTACTTC
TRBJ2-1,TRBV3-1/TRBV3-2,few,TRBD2,CASSQGPSGTYEQFF,TGTGCCAGCAGCCAAGGGCCTAGCGGGACATATGAGCAGTTCTTC
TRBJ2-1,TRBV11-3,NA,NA,CASSLGPRGVRFF,TGTGCCAGCAGCTTAGGTCCCAGGGGGGTACGGTTCTTC
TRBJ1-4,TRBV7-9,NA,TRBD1,CASSLGQGFDEKLFF,TGTGCCAGCAGCTTAGGACAGGGTTTTGATGAAAAACTGTTTTTT
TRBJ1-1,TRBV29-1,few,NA,CSASSRFTEAFF,TGCAGCGCCTCATCAAGATTCACTGAAGCTTTCTTT
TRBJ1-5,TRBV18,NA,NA,CASSRVRGQTSNQPQHF,TGTGCCAGCTCACGGGTACGCGGACAAACTAGCAATCAGCCCCAGCATTTT
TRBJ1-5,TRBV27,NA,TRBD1,CASSKLEDRGRQPQHF,TGTGCCAGCAGCAAATTGGAGGACAGGGGGCGTCAGCCCCAGCATTTT
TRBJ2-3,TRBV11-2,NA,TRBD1,CASSTNRGLGTDTQYF,TGTGCCAGCAGCACGAACAGGGGGCTGGGCACAGATACGCAGTATTTT
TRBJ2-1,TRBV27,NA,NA,CASSLYQNNEQFF,TGTGCCAGCAGTTTATACCAAAACAATGAGCAGTTCTTC
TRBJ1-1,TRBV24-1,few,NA,CATSDLGAFGTEAFF,TGTGCCACCAGTGATTTGGGGGCCTTTGGGACTGAAGCTTTCTTT
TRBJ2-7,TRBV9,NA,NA,CASSVEAVMVGGPTSYEQYF,TGTGCCAGCAGCGTAGAGGCGGTCATGGTGGGGGGGCCGACATCCTACGAGCAGTACTTC
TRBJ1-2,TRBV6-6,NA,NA,CASTLPGRHGYTF,TGTGCCAGCACCTTACCGGGACGACATGGCTACACCTTC
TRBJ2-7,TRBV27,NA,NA,CASTAEGRNPYYEQYF,TGTGCCAGCACTGCCGAAGGAAGAAACCCCTACTACGAGCAGTACTTC
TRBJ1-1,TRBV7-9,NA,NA,CASRKTSMNTEAFF,TGTGCCAGCAGAAAAACGTCGATGAACACTGAAGCTTTCTTT
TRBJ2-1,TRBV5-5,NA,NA,CASSFGGIPTLNNEQFF,TGTGCCAGCAGCTTCGGCGGTATACCCACACTTAACAATGAGCAGTTCTTC
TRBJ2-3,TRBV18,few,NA,CASSPPRTGRSTDTQYF,TGTGCCAGCTCACCACCGAGAACAGGGAGGAGCACAGATACGCAGTATTTT
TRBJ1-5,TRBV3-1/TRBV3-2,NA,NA,CATGQGRGQPQHF,TGTGCCACGGGACAAGGGAGGGGTCAGCCCCAGCATTTT
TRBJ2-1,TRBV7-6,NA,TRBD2,CASSLGILAGGPDNEQFF,TGTGCCAGCAGCTTAGGAATCTTGGCGGGAGGGCCCGACAATGAGCAGTTCTTC
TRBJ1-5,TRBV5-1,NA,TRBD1,CASRPGTGSNQPQHF,TGCGCCAGCAGGCCGGGGACAGGTAGCAATCAGCCCCAGCATTTT
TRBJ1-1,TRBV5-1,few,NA,CASSLTTVVGTEAFF,TGCGCCAGCAGCTTGACGACAGTCGTCGGCACTGAAGCTTTCTTT
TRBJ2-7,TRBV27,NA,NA,CASSLSNLYEQYF,TGTGCCAGCAGTTTGTCTAATCTCTACGAGCAGTACTTC
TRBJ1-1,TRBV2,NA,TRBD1,CASSTDRGTEAFF,TGTGCCAGCAGTACTGACAGGGGCACTGAAGCTTTCTTT
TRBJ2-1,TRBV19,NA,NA,CASNPRQGLGEQFF,TGTGCCAGTAACCCTCGGCAGGGCCTTGGGGAGCAGTTCTTC
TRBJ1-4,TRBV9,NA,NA,CASSVGGLGEKLFF,TGTGCCAGCAGCGTAGGGGGGCTTGGAGAAAAACTGTTTTTT
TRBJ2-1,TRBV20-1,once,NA,CSAGGRNEQFF,TGCAGTGCTGGGGGGCGGAATGAGCAGTTCTTC
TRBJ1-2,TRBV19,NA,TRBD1,CASTPRGTRGNYGYTF,TGTGCCAGTACCCCCAGGGGGACCCGGGGTAACTATGGCTACACCTTC
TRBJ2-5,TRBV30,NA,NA,CAWNRAAQETQYF,TGTGCCTGGAATCGGGCAGCCCAAGAGACCCAGTACTTC
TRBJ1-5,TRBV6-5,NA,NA,CASSYGWDQPQHF,TGTGCCAGCAGTTACGGATGGGATCAGCCCCAGCATTTT
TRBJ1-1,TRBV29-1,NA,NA,CSGGGETEAFF,TGCAGCGGGGGGGGAGAAACTGAAGCTTTCTTT
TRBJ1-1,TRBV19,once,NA,CASRVGQSGVVFF,TGTGCCAGTAGAGTAGGACAGTCGGGGGTTGTCTTCTTT
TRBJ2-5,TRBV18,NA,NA,CASSLPHGQPDAETQYF,TGTGCCAGCTCATTACCGCACGGACAGCCGGACGCAGAGACCCAGTACTTC